This TCR beta chain was captured in a study of blood T cell repertoires in COVID-19. The wider study: The study drew acute and convalescent COVID-19 samples from the United States, Italy and Spain. Sources were T cells, B-cell-depleted T cells, or PBMCs; the material itself was cDNA or gDNA.

Source study methods: Amplification of reference gene primers provided the estimated nucleated cell counts. Repertoires were generated with immunoSEQ multiplex PCR, while TCRdb's copy carries only in-frame clones and drops some. V and J calls and clone size are as listed in that table; D and trimming were resolved from the DNA. In the table there are about 230,000 clones, roughly 81% of which are singletons. The germline gives CDR1 SGHNT, CDR2 YYREEE (reference sequence). The CDR3 extends over 13 amino acids. Deletions cut 0 bases from V and 4 bases from J, with 7 bases between. Sequencing used peripheral blood. This sequence joins TRBV5-4 and TRBJ1-1; D gene uncertain. This receptor was taken from a man aged 35-49 years with acute or convalescent COVID-19. The CDR3 sequence is CASSLVSRTEAFF. CDR3 DNA: TGTGCCAGCAGCTTGGTGAGTCGCACTGAAGCTTTCTTT.